This entry features one T cell receptor beta chain sequence. Its antigen is not identified. V was pared by 2 bases and J by 5 bases, with 11 bases of the junction left unmatched. Germline V CDR1 and CDR2: SNHLY, FYNNEI. This CDR3 contains 16 residues. This sample was taken from a study of cytomegalovirus exposure and HLA in healthy donors. Notes on the study in general: About 90% or about 30% of the time was how often most TCR beta V segments were productive, according to an earlier analysis.

Healthy people donating bone marrow made up the donors. It was with 60 Vbeta and 13 Jbeta primers that the PCR ran. Clones were sequenced by immunoSEQ multiplex PCR, and TCRdb holds only the in-frame ones, with some missing. The data hold approximately 89,000 clones, with roughly four fifths observed a single time. This chain connects TRBV2 to TRBJ2-5; 7 bases map to TRBD1. Input material: PBMCs. The clonotype originates from a man aged 25 to 40 in good health and CMV-seronegative. In DNA form, the CDR3 reads TGTGCCAGCAGTGAAAACAAAGAGGGGACAGAGGAGACCCAGTACTTC. Translated: CASSENKEGTEETQYF.